These T cell receptor beta chains were read from a single sample in a study of neoadjuvant anti-PD-1 for oral cavity cancer. Sequencing used immunoSEQ multiplex PCR; TCRdb keeps in-frame clones, though not all of them. The sample carries tens of thousands of clones, around 88% recorded once. Specimen: PBMCs, collected before nivolumab (anti-PD-1) treatment. The receptors here all came from a person aged 35 to 85 with oral cavity squamous cell carcinoma. Both conserved end residues are part of each CDR3. The D gene is left open where the match is weak. Clone size is not always given. Where it is, it says once, few, many or a class for expanded clones.

J gene,clone size,CDR3 length,V gene,D gene,CDR3 protein,CDR3 DNA
TRBJ1-2,NA,13,TRBV25-1,NA,CASSEPGLGGYTF,TGTGCCAGCAGTGAGCCCGGATTGGGCGGCTACACCTTC
TRBJ1-1,NA,12,TRBV10-2,NA,CASLDLNTEAFF,TGCGCCAGCCTTGACCTCAACACTGAAGCTTTCTTT
TRBJ1-1,NA,13,TRBV30,NA,CAWSGGGARKAFF,TGTGCCTGGAGTGGTGGCGGGGCAAGGAAAGCTTTCTTT
TRBJ1-1,NA,15,TRBV19,NA,CATIGGPGGDTEAFF,TGTGCCACCATCGGCGGTCCGGGCGGGGACACTGAAGCTTTCTTT
TRBJ1-5,NA,17,TRBV30,NA,CAWSVATITGTYQPQHF,TGTGCCTGGAGTGTGGCGACAATTACAGGGACTTATCAGCCCCAGCATTTT
TRBJ2-1,NA,14,TRBV27,TRBD2,CASRSSGTNNEQFF,TGTGCCAGCAGATCCTCCGGGACTAACAATGAGCAGTTCTTC
TRBJ2-3,once,15,TRBV6-5,TRBD2,CASRTLAGGTDTQYF,TGTGCCAGCAGAACACTAGCGGGGGGCACAGATACGCAGTATTTT
TRBJ1-3,NA,15,TRBV29-1,NA,CSVEDAKAPGNTIYF,TGCAGCGTTGAAGACGCAAAAGCTCCTGGAAACACCATATATTTT
TRBJ1-2,NA,14,TRBV27,NA,CASAARGISRGYTF,TGTGCCAGCGCCGCACGAGGGATTTCCCGTGGCTACACCTTC
TRBJ2-2,NA,14,TRBV18,NA,CASSRERYTGELFF,TGTGCCAGCTCACGTGAACGGTACACCGGGGAGCTGTTTTTT
TRBJ1-1,NA,13,TRBV30,NA,CACNRDLNTEAFF,TGTGCCTGTAATCGGGACTTGAACACTGAAGCTTTCTTT
TRBJ2-7,NA,17,TRBV4-1,TRBD2,CASSQAPPGGGSYEQYF,TGCGCCAGCAGCCAAGCCCCTCCGGGGGGAGGCTCCTACGAGCAGTACTTC
TRBJ2-1,few,14,TRBV11-2,NA,CASSRPGSYNEQFF,TGTGCCAGCAGCCGTCCGGGCTCCTACAATGAGCAGTTCTTC
TRBJ2-3,NA,17,TRBV7-3,TRBD2,CASSYLAGGPDPDTQYF,TGTGCCAGCAGCTATTTAGCGGGAGGGCCGGATCCAGATACGCAGTATTTT
TRBJ1-1,NA,14,TRBV7-9,NA,CASSFPYGGTEAFF,TGTGCCAGCAGCTTTCCCTATGGGGGAACTGAAGCTTTCTTT
TRBJ1-2,NA,15,TRBV5-4,NA,CASSHPTAANYGYTF,TGTGCCAGCAGCCATCCAACGGCGGCGAACTATGGCTACACCTTC
TRBJ2-7,NA,16,TRBV14,TRBD1,CASSHVRGTGGYEQYF,TGTGCCAGCAGCCACGTCCGTGGGACAGGGGGCTACGAGCAGTACTTC
TRBJ2-2,NA,15,TRBV10-3,TRBD2,CAISASGSGAGELFF,TGTGCCATCAGTGCTAGCGGGAGTGGTGCCGGGGAGCTGTTTTTT
TRBJ1-2,NA,12,TRBV12-5,NA,CASAGSFYGYTF,TGTGCTAGTGCGGGCAGCTTCTATGGCTACACCTTC
TRBJ1-2,NA,14,TRBV5-5,NA,CASSNVPDFVGYTF,TGTGCCAGCAGCAACGTCCCCGATTTTGTTGGCTACACCTTC
TRBJ2-3,NA,13,TRBV10-3,NA,CAISKLGTDTQYF,TGTGCCATCAGTAAACTAGGAACAGATACGCAGTATTTT
TRBJ2-1,NA,14,TRBV29-1,TRBD2,CSAQLAGGGNEQFF,TGCAGCGCACAACTAGCGGGAGGCGGGAATGAGCAGTTCTTC
TRBJ1-4,NA,14,TRBV6-1,NA,CASSSGATNEKLFF,TGTGCCAGCAGCTCGGGGGCTACGAATGAAAAACTGTTTTTT
TRBJ2-7,few,15,TRBV7-2,TRBD1,CASRQTGGSGYEQYF,TGTGCCAGCAGACAAACAGGGGGCAGTGGCTACGAGCAGTACTTC
TRBJ2-4,NA,15,TRBV6-1,TRBD1,CASSRLGQGENIQYF,TGTGCCAGCAGTAGATTGGGACAGGGAGAAAACATTCAGTACTTC
TRBJ2-2,NA,16,TRBV6-1,NA,CASREPPFRVTGELFF,TGTGCCAGCAGGGAACCCCCCTTTAGGGTTACCGGGGAGCTGTTTTTT
TRBJ2-4,NA,13,TRBV5-1,NA,CASSLLGENIQYF,TGCGCCAGCAGCTTGCTCGGGGAAAACATTCAGTACTTC
TRBJ2-1,NA,15,TRBV11-2,TRBD2,CASSQGTSGHNEQFF,TGTGCCAGCAGCCAAGGGACTAGCGGGCACAATGAGCAGTTCTTC
TRBJ2-7,once,16,TRBV14,NA,CASSPTAGRSSYEQYF,TGTGCCAGCAGCCCGACGGCAGGTAGGAGCTCCTACGAGCAGTACTTC
TRBJ1-4,NA,15,TRBV30,NA,CAWSVRLGLNEKLFF,TGTGCCTGGAGTGTACGACTGGGGCTTAATGAAAAACTGTTTTTT
TRBJ2-5,NA,16,TRBV7-8,TRBD2,CASSFTAGEYQETQYF,TGTGCCAGCAGCTTTACGGCGGGGGAGTACCAAGAGACCCAGTACTTC
TRBJ1-3,NA,16,TRBV5-1,TRBD1,CASSFADRATGNTIYF,TGCGCCAGCAGCTTCGCCGACAGGGCAACTGGAAACACCATATATTTT
TRBJ1-5,NA,13,TRBV19,NA,CASSRGSDQPQHF,TGTGCCAGTAGTAGAGGATCGGATCAGCCCCAGCATTTT
TRBJ1-3,NA,17,TRBV4-1,NA,CASSQDGRGNSGNTIYF,TGCGCCAGCAGCCAAGATGGTCGAGGTAACTCTGGAAACACCATATATTTT
TRBJ2-7,NA,16,TRBV11-2,NA,CASSLRGGERSYEQYF,TGTGCCAGCAGCCTTAGAGGCGGGGAAAGGTCCTACGAGCAGTACTTC
TRBJ2-5,NA,15,TRBV7-8,NA,CASDGRPYGQETQYF,TGTGCCAGCGATGGGAGACCCTATGGCCAAGAGACCCAGTACTTC
TRBJ2-1,NA,16,TRBV5-1,TRBD2,CASSLRLAGGYNEQFF,TGCGCCAGCAGCTTGCGGCTAGCGGGAGGGTACAATGAGCAGTTCTTC
TRBJ1-5,few,15,TRBV2,NA,CASSERAGNNQPQHF,TGTGCCAGCAGTGAAAGGGCAGGGAACAATCAGCCCCAGCATTTT
TRBJ2-1,NA,15,TRBV19,TRBD2,CASSPTAGPGDEQFF,TGTGCCAGTAGTCCAACAGCGGGACCCGGCGATGAGCAGTTCTTC
TRBJ1-5,large,14,TRBV6-1,NA,CASSEEGPPQPQHF,TGTGCCAGCAGTGAAGAGGGGCCCCCTCAGCCCCAGCATTTT
TRBJ2-7,once,15,TRBV27,TRBD2,CASSWGLDTSYEQYF,TGTGCCAGCAGCTGGGGACTAGACACTTCCTACGAGCAGTACTTC
TRBJ1-6,few,18,TRBV19,NA,CASSSPGSLFDPYSPLHF,TGTGCCAGTAGTTCCCCGGGCTCCCTTTTCGACCCGTATTCACCCCTCCACTTT
TRBJ1-1,NA,12,TRBV11-2,NA,CASSPPFAEAFF,TGTGCCAGCAGCCCCCCATTTGCTGAAGCTTTCTTT
TRBJ1-1,NA,16,TRBV18,NA,CASSPPTTAMNTEAFF,TGTGCCAGCTCACCACCTACGACAGCGATGAACACTGAAGCTTTCTTT
TRBJ1-2,NA,15,TRBV6-1,TRBD1,CASSDHRGPSYGYTF,TGTGCCAGCAGTGACCACAGGGGGCCATCCTATGGCTACACCTTC
TRBJ1-1,few,17,TRBV28,NA,CASSGAGTWESNTEAFF,TGTGCCAGCAGTGGGGCCGGGACGTGGGAGTCGAACACTGAAGCTTTCTTT
TRBJ1-2,NA,14,TRBV11-2,TRBD1,CASSSIRGGGGYTF,TGTGCCAGCAGCTCCATCCGAGGGGGCGGGGGCTACACCTTC
TRBJ2-1,NA,18,TRBV4-1,TRBD2,CASSRGLAGGVRYNEQFF,TGCGCCAGCAGCCGGGGGCTAGCGGGAGGGGTACGGTACAATGAGCAGTTCTTC
TRBJ1-1,NA,14,TRBV6-6,NA,CASSPTGRTTEAFF,TGTGCCAGCAGCCCTACAGGGAGGACCACTGAAGCTTTCTTT
TRBJ2-3,NA,12,TRBV18,NA,CASSPLADTQYF,TGTGCCAGCTCACCATTGGCAGATACGCAGTATTTT
TRBJ2-4,NA,15,TRBV10-3,NA,CAISEEVGRVGIQYF,TGTGCCATCAGTGAGGAGGTGGGCAGGGTCGGCATTCAGTACTTC
TRBJ1-6,NA,15,TRBV6-6,TRBD1,CASSAQQGANSPLHF,TGTGCCAGCAGCGCGCAACAGGGGGCTAATTCACCCCTCCACTTT
TRBJ2-7,NA,18,TRBV5-1,NA,CASSLVALWMGGTYEQYF,TGCGCCAGCAGCTTGGTGGCGCTGTGGATGGGGGGAACCTACGAGCAGTACTTC
TRBJ2-7,NA,14,TRBV6-4,NA,CASSAAQGSYEQYF,TGTGCCAGCAGTGCGGCACAGGGCTCCTACGAGCAGTACTTC
TRBJ2-2,once,16,TRBV9,NA,CASSVEARSLTGELFF,TGTGCCAGCAGCGTAGAGGCACGGTCCCTGACCGGGGAGCTGTTTTTT
TRBJ1-2,once,13,TRBV19,NA,CASSTPTDYGYTF,TGTGCCAGTAGTACCCCGACAGACTATGGCTACACCTTC
TRBJ2-2,NA,13,TRBV2,NA,CASKGQLTGELFF,TGTGCCAGCAAGGGGCAGTTAACCGGGGAGCTGTTTTTT
TRBJ1-4,NA,14,TRBV6-1,NA,CASSDGGANEKLFF,TGTGCCAGCAGTGATGGGGGAGCCAATGAAAAACTGTTTTTT
TRBJ2-3,NA,15,TRBV27,NA,CASSLWASGTDTQYF,TGTGCCAGCAGTTTATGGGCTAGCGGCACAGATACGCAGTATTTT
TRBJ2-2,NA,14,TRBV9,NA,CASSVGLGTGELFF,TGTGCCAGCAGCGTAGGATTGGGGACCGGGGAGCTGTTTTTT